Below are 8 T cell receptor beta chains sequenced from a single sample in a study of blood T cell repertoires in COVID-19. TCRdb's table, derived via immunoSEQ multiplex PCR, lists solely in-frame clones and lacks some. The sample lists tens of thousands of clones; 70% to 80% were seen once. The sample taken for sequencing was peripheral blood. These receptors came from a woman aged 55-70 years with acute or convalescent COVID-19.

The V gene is TRBV10-1, the J gene TRBJ1-6; D gene ambiguous. This CDR3 is built from 14 residues. In germline, CDR1 is WNHNN, CDR2 SYGVQD (reference sequence). The ends were cut back, 3 bases at V and 4 bases at J, with 7 bases in the middle. The chain's CDR3 is CASSEGGYNSPLHF. The CDR3 DNA sequence: TGCGCCAGCAGTGAAGGCGGTTATAATTCACCCCTCCACTTT.

V usage is TRBV6-5 and J usage is TRBJ1-5; TRBD1 aligns across 7 bases. From germline, CDR1 is MNHEY and CDR2 SVGAGI. The CDR3 extends over 12 amino acids. The junction had 3 bases not matched to a gene; V was cut back by 8 bases and J by 5 bases. DNA of the CDR3: TGTGCCAGCTCGACAGGGTATCAGCCCCAGCATTTT. This gives the protein CASSTGYQPQHF.

The chain couples TRBV9 to TRBJ1-2, with D uncertain. Germline CDR1 is SGDLS and CDR2 is YYNGEE. The V and J ends lost 0 bases and 4 bases respectively, with 10 bases between them. The CDR3 covers 14 residues. CDR3 sequence: CASSVVMSGYGYTF. The CDR3 nucleotides read TGTGCCAGCAGCGTAGTCATGTCCGGCTATGGCTACACCTTC.

This chain connects TRBV19 to TRBJ2-7, with 8 nucleotides matching TRBD1. The V gene end was trimmed by 3 bases and the J gene end by 1 base; junction bases not matched to a gene: 5. The CDR3 has 15 amino acids. CDR1 and CDR2 (germline): LNHDA, SQIVND (reference sequence). The CDR3 is CASSISGTGSYEQYF. DNA of the CDR3: TGTGCCAGTAGTATCTCGGGGACAGGTTCCTACGAGCAGTACTTC.

This clone was seen a single time. V usage is TRBV28 and J usage is TRBJ1-5; 7 bases agree with TRBD1. The junction had 9 bases not matched to a gene; V was cut back by 5 bases and J by 5 bases. CDR3 length: 15 residues. CDR1 MDHEN and CDR2 SYDVKM come from the germline V gene. The CDR3 spells CASSPVQGVYQPQHF. The CDR3 bases are TGTGCCAGCAGTCCAGTCCAGGGGGTTTATCAGCCCCAGCATTTT.

This rearrangement joins TRBV6-2 or TRBV6-3 to TRBJ1-1, with TRBD1 matching over 7 bases. V lost 5 bases, J lost 4 bases, and 7 bases stayed unmatched. CDR3 length equals 14 residues. Germline CDR1 is MNHEY and CDR2 is SVGEGT. CDR3 loop: CASSDTGVRTEAFF. CDR3 DNA: TGTGCCAGCAGTGATACAGGGGTGCGCACTGAAGCTTTCTTT.

This clone came up a few times. V is TRBV24-1 and J is TRBJ2-3; TRBD2 might be the D (6 bases). The CDR3 contains 15 residues. The V gene lost 6 bases and the J gene lost 5 bases, with 17 bases spanning the gap. Germline V lookup: CDR1 KGHDR, CDR2 SFDVKD. The CDR3: CATSPWGGAVDTQYF. CDR3 coding DNA: TGTGCCACCAGTCCCTGGGGCGGGGCGGTAGATACGCAGTATTTT.

The chain links TRBV11-2 to TRBJ2-1; TRBD2 agrees at 11 bases. CDR3 length equals 16 residues. J gave up 3 bases and V 5 bases, and 6 bases lay outside the gene matches. Germline V gene sequence: CDR1 SGHAT, CDR2 FQNNGV. This CDR3 is CASSRAGTSGYNEQFF. The CDR3 DNA is TGTGCCAGCAGCCGGGCCGGGACTAGCGGCTACAATGAGCAGTTCTTC.